These 32 T cell receptor beta chains came from one sample sequenced in a study of T cells in Graves' hyperthyroidism and ophthalmopathy. The CDR3 regions of TCR beta were amplified from RNA transcripts. When the TCR CDR3 underwent first-round RT-PCR, the HTBI primer set was used. TCRdb ran MiXCR on the multiplex PCR reads and lists one entry per CDR3 protein. This sample has more than 450,000 distinct CDR3 sequences; 15% to 20% occur once, and the top ten carry about 45%. The sample consisted of blood. All receptors come from a man aged 35-49 years with Graves' ophthalmopathy.

This clonotype was picked up many times. The V and J genes are TRBV6-2 or TRBV6-3 and TRBJ2-2; 8 nucleotides align to TRBD2. Germline V gene sequence: CDR1 MNHEY, CDR2 SVGEGT. CDR3 length equals 17 residues. V trimming: 1 base; J trimming: 3 bases; junction bases outside the gene matches: 7. CDR3 residues: CASSYLISGIDTGELFF. The CDR3 coding sequence is TGTGCCAGCAGTTACTTGATTAGCGGGATCGACACCGGGGAGCTGTTTTTT.

There are many counts of this clonotype. The chain links TRBV12-3 or TRBV12-4 to TRBJ2-7, with D possibly matching TRBD1 (6 bases). V lost 6 bases and J 2 bases, leaving 17 bases between the germline ends. The CDR3 covers 15 residues. Here the CDR3 DNA reads TGTGCCAGCAGCCGACTGACAGGTGGTCCCTACGAGCAGTACTTC. Translated: CASSRLTGGPYEQYF.

This clonotype was recorded at least ten times. The chain is built from TRBV28 and TRBJ2-2; D is uncertain. The V end was cut by 7 bases, the J end by 2 bases, with 5 bases between. Germline CDR1 reads MDHEN; CDR2 reads SYDVKM. The CDR3 covers 12 residues. The CDR3 DNA follows: TGTGCCAGCATCCAAAACACCGGGGAGCTGTTTTTT. Translated, it gives CASIQNTGELFF.

This clonotype was picked up a small number of times. V is TRBV7-3 and J is TRBJ1-6; D remains ambiguous. Trimming shortened V by 6 bases and J by 6 bases, and 9 bases separated the two germline ends. There are 13 residues in the CDR3. CDR1 is SGHTA and CDR2 is FQGTGA in the germline V gene. The CDR3 spells CASRQSTNSPLHF. For the CDR3, the DNA is TGTGCCAGCAGGCAGAGTACTAATTCACCCCTCCACTTT.

The rearrangement links TRBV15 to TRBJ2-3; the D gene is possibly TRBD2 (6 bases). CDR3 length: 15 residues. Germline CDR1 is LNHNV and CDR2 is YYDKDF (reference sequence). V lost 4 bases, J lost 1 base, and 12 bases lay in between. The CDR3 region is CATSTGTLGTDTQYF. The CDR3 DNA reads as TGTGCCACCAGCACGGGGACTCTTGGCACAGATACGCAGTATTTT.

There are a few counts of this clonotype. The gene calls are TRBV28 and TRBJ2-5; 7 positions match TRBD1. The germline gives CDR1 MDHEN, CDR2 SYDVKM. Trimming cost V 5 bases and J 1 base; bases outside gene matches: 7. CDR3 length: 15 amino acids. Written as DNA, the CDR3 is TGTGCCAGCAGTGTTTACAGGGGCCTCCAAGAGACCCAGTACTTC. Translated, it gives CASSVYRGLQETQYF. The entire variable domain, with the rest obtained from reference TRBV28 and TRBJ2-5, is as follows: DVKVTQSSRYLVKRTGEKVFLECVQDMDHENMFWYRQDPGLGLRLIYFSYDVKMKEKGDIPEGYSVSREKKERFSLILESASTNQTSMYLCASSVYRGLQETQYFGPGTRLLVL.

Ten or more counts support this clonotype. The J gene is TRBJ1-2, the V gene TRBV5-4, with 7 bases lining up with TRBD1. The CDR3 totals 14 residues. V dropped 0 bases and J dropped 9; count of bases not matched to a gene: 8. CDR1 SGHNT and CDR2 YYREEE come from the germline V gene (reference sequence). The CDR3 loop is CASSLEARGVSYTF. The CDR3, as DNA: TGTGCCAGCAGCTTGGAGGCCAGGGGGGTCAGCTACACCTTC.

This clonotype was recorded a few times. This chain joins TRBV4-1 and TRBJ2-7, with 8 bases fitting TRBD2. Germline values: CDR1 MGHRA, CDR2 YSYEKL. The length of the CDR3 is 16 residues. V lost 0 bases to trimming and J lost 7 bases; unmatched junction nucleotides: 11. The CDR3 DNA sequence: TGCGCCAGCAGCCAAGATCGGCCGGGGGGGCTACGAGAGCAGTACTTC. It codes for CASSQDRPGGLREQYF.

This clonotype was detected ten times or more. This chain links TRBV28 with TRBJ2-7, with 8 bases matching TRBD2. Trimming removed 4 bases from V and 0 bases from J; junction bases left unmatched: 17. Germline CDR1 is MDHEN and CDR2 is SYDVKM. The CDR3 contains 19 residues. CDR3 in DNA: TGTGCCAGCAGTTCCCCCGGGGGGGGAGCAGCTTTAGGCTCCTACGAGCAGTACTTC. It specifies CASSSPGGGAALGSYEQYF.

The rearrangement joins TRBV28 to TRBJ1-3; 7 bases are shared with TRBD1. Unmatched junction bases numbered 7, after V lost 2 bases and J lost 6 bases. CDR1 and CDR2 from the germline V gene are MDHEN and SYDVKM. The CDR3 loop spans 15 amino acids. Here the CDR3 DNA reads TGTGCCAGCAGTTTAACCAGGGGGGCTGAAAACACCATATATTTT. It is translated as CASSLTRGAENTIYF.

This clonotype appeared many times. The rearrangement uses TRBV9 and TRBJ2-3; TRBD2 matches 16 bases. This CDR3 is 17 amino acids long. The germline gives CDR1 SGDLS, CDR2 YYNGEE. V was pared by 3 bases and J by 3 bases, with 4 bases of the junction left unmatched. CDR3 in DNA: TGTGCCAGCAGCGCGGGACTAGCGGGAGGGTCGACAGATACGCAGTATTTT. This codes for CASSAGLAGGSTDTQYF.

This chain's CDR3 is CSARERLGEPQHF. The CDR3 nucleotides are TGCAGTGCTAGGGAACGGCTTGGCGAGCCCCAGCATTTT. The chain links TRBV20-1 to TRBJ1-5, with D hard to call. Trimming removed 3 bases from V and 8 bases from J, with 14 bases in between. The CDR3 totals 13 residues. CDR1 is DFQATT, CDR2 SNEGSKA, per germline (reference sequence).

In this sample, this clonotype turned up many times. The V call is TRBV11-2, the J call TRBJ2-3, with D perhaps being TRBD1 or TRBD2 (6 bases each). The V gene lost 3 bases and the J gene lost 0 bases, with 13 bases spanning the gap. The CDR3 spans 16 residues. Germline CDR1 and CDR2: SGHAT and FQNNGV. The CDR3 loop reads CASSLGASVSTDTQYF. For the CDR3, the DNA is TGTGCCAGCAGCTTGGGGGCTAGCGTTAGCACAGATACGCAGTATTTT.

The chain is built from TRBV27 and TRBJ2-7; 7 bases map to TRBD1. Germline values: CDR1 MNHEY, CDR2 SMNVEV (reference sequence). The V gene end was trimmed by 7 bases and the J gene end by 6 bases; junction bases not matched to a gene: 15. The CDR3 consists of 15 residues. CDR3 in DNA: TGTGCCAGCAATCATAGAGGGGGCGGTGAGTGCGAGCAGTACTTC. It codes for CASNHRGGGECEQYF.

This clonotype was picked up many times. The chain carries TRBV3-1 and TRBJ2-7; TRBD1 is a possible D gene (5 bases). CDR3 length: 13 residues. Per the germline V gene, CDR1 is LGHDT and CDR2 is YNNKEL (reference sequence). V lost 1 base and J 3 bases, leaving 7 bases between the germline ends. CDR3 DNA: TGTGCCAGCAGCCAAGGGACATTCTACGAGCAGTACTTC. Protein product: CASSQGTFYEQYF.

This clonotype was recorded a few times. V gene TRBV28 combines with J gene TRBJ2-1; weak D call: TRBD1 (6 bases). Per the germline V gene, CDR1 is MDHEN and CDR2 is SYDVKM. This CDR3 has 15 amino acids. V lost 2 bases and J 7 bases, leaving 15 bases between the germline ends. The CDR3 is CASSLGTPVRNEQFF. The CDR3 bases are TGTGCCAGCAGTTTAGGGACACCGGTACGGAATGAGCAGTTCTTC.

This clonotype has more than one count but fewer than ten. This chain uses TRBV4-2 with TRBJ2-1; D possibly matches TRBD1 or TRBD2 (6 bases each). CDR3 length: 14 residues. Germline V gene lookup returns CDR1 LGHNA and CDR2 YNFKEQ. Trimming removed 0 bases from V and 7 bases from J, with 10 bases in between. CDR3 DNA sequence: TGTGCCAGCAGCCAAGATTGGGGGGCGAATGAGCAGTTCTTC. As protein: CASSQDWGANEQFF.

This clonotype was observed a few times. V and J are TRBV6-2 or TRBV6-3 and TRBJ2-7; D may correspond to TRBD1 or TRBD2 (5 bases each). CDR1 MNHEY and CDR2 SVGEGT come from the germline V gene. Trimming took 7 bases from V and 0 from J, leaving 13 bases between them. The CDR3 is made up of 14 amino acids. The CDR3 coding sequence is TGTGCCAGCAACGACCCCGGGGCCTCCTACGAGCAGTACTTC. Translation: CASNDPGASYEQYF.

The chain joins TRBV28 to TRBJ2-1; D might be TRBD1 or TRBD2, each matching 6 bases. CDR1 and CDR2 (germline): MDHEN, SYDVKM. V was shortened by 3 bases and J by 13 bases, with 13 bases between the two germline ends. The CDR3 is 12 amino acids. CDR3: CASSLDRGAQFF. CDR3 bases: TGTGCCAGCAGTTTGGATAGGGGGGCACAGTTCTTC.

In its sample, this clonotype was seen many times. This rearrangement joins TRBV12-3 or TRBV12-4 to TRBJ1-1, with 10 nucleotides matching TRBD1. This CDR3 has 16 amino acids. V trimming: 5 bases; J trimming: 0 bases; junction bases outside the gene matches: 6. The DNA for the CDR3 is TGTGCCAGCAGTACCTGGACAGGGGGTATGAACACTGAAGCTTTCTTT. This codes for CASSTWTGGMNTEAFF.

This clonotype was detected only a few times. The V gene is TRBV6-2 or TRBV6-3, the J gene TRBJ2-3, with 9 bases fitting TRBD2. J lost 5 bases, V lost 6 bases, and 3 bases had no gene match. CDR1 MNHEY and CDR2 SVGEGT come from the germline V gene. The CDR3 is 13 amino acids. The CDR3 bases are TGTGCCAGCAGCAGCGGGGGGATAGATACGCAGTATTTT. Translating gives CASSSGGIDTQYF.

The table lists this clonotype with a few counts. This chain uses TRBV15 with TRBJ2-1; D unresolved. Germline CDR1 reads LNHNV; CDR2 reads YYDKDF (reference sequence). V lost 0 bases and J 0 bases, leaving 12 bases between the germline ends. The CDR3 length is 17 residues. This CDR3 is CATSREAGVFSYNEQFF. The CDR3, as DNA: TGTGCCACCAGCAGAGAAGCAGGCGTATTCTCCTACAATGAGCAGTTCTTC.

This clonotype was recorded at least ten times. The V gene is TRBV30, the J gene TRBJ2-5; 12 bases fit TRBD2. V was pared by 2 bases and J by 2 bases, with 6 bases of the junction left unmatched. The CDR3 has 16 amino acids. The germline V gene has CDR1 GTSNPN and CDR2 SVGIG (reference sequence). The CDR3 sequence: CAWSPPGLAGQETQYF. The CDR3 coding sequence is TGTGCCTGGAGTCCCCCCGGACTAGCGGGGCAAGAGACCCAGTACTTC. Together with reference TRBV30 and TRBJ2-5, the CDR3 gives the full variable domain: SQTIHQWPATLVQPVGSPLSLECTVEGTSNPNLYWYRQAAGRGLQLLFYSVGIGQISSEVPQNLSASRPQDRQFILSSKKLLLSDSGFYLCAWSPPGLAGQETQYFGPGTRLLVL.

The table lists this clonotype with many counts. The chain combines TRBV6-1 with TRBJ2-7, with D maybe TRBD1 (6 bases). V was cut by 6 bases and J by 2 bases, with 11 bases left in between. This CDR3 is 13 amino acids long. Germline-derived CDR1 and CDR2 are MNHNS and SASEGT. Here the CDR3 reads CASSADSAYEQYF. The CDR3 DNA reads TGTGCCAGCAGCGCGGACAGTGCCTACGAGCAGTACTTC.

This chain joins TRBV7-8 and TRBJ1-1; D remains unclear. This CDR3 contains 14 residues. V was trimmed by 0 bases and J by 6 bases, leaving 11 bases between them. Germline-derived CDR1 and CDR2 are SGHVS and FQNEAQ. CDR3 bases: TGTGCCAGCAGCTTAGCGGGCCTAAATCCTGAAGCTTTCTTT. Protein sequence: CASSLAGLNPEAFF.

V is TRBV5-5 and J is TRBJ1-1; D remains unclear. Germline loops: CDR1 SGHKS, CDR2 YYEKEE (reference sequence). This CDR3 is built from 15 residues. Trimming cost V 0 bases and J 10 bases, with 19 bases left between them. CDR3 in DNA: TGTGCCAGCAGCTTGGTACTCGCGGGATTCTTATCAGCTTTCTTT. Amino acids: CASSLVLAGFLSAFF.

The chain recombines TRBV20-1 with TRBJ2-7, with D perhaps TRBD2 (5 bases). Germline assignment: CDR1 DFQATT and CDR2 SNEGSKA (reference sequence). V lost 3 bases to trimming and J lost 3 bases, with 18 bases between them. This CDR3 is built from 15 residues. The CDR3 is CSASPSRGLGYEQYF. In DNA form, the CDR3 reads TGCAGTGCTAGCCCATCCCGAGGGCTGGGCTACGAGCAGTACTTC.

This clonotype was counted only a few times. This CDR3 reads CASSSRTGRGYTF. CDR3 coding DNA: TGCGCCAGCAGTTCACGGACAGGGCGAGGCTACACCTTC. This chain uses TRBV10-2 with TRBJ1-2; 8 bases align to TRBD1. This CDR3 contains 13 residues. The V segment lost 5 bases and the J segment 8 bases; nucleotides outside the gene matches: 7. CDR1 is WSHSY and CDR2 is SAAADI in the germline V gene.

The CDR3: CASSFDVLTTYEQYF. The CDR3 coding sequence is TGTGCCAGCAGCTTTGACGTCCTCACCACCTACGAGCAGTACTTC. The rearrangement uses TRBV11-2 and TRBJ2-7; no clear D gene. This CDR3 region has 15 residues. V was clipped by 3 bases and J by 2 bases, with 14 bases between them. Germline CDR1 reads SGHAT; CDR2 reads FQNNGV.

This clonotype has a count of ten or more. In DNA, the CDR3 is TGTGCCAGCAGCCAGGGACTAGCGGTACACTACAATGAGCAGTTCTTC. Its protein is CASSQGLAVHYNEQFF. The chain recombines TRBV14 with TRBJ2-1, with 11 bases aligning to TRBD2. The V gene end was trimmed by 3 bases and the J gene end by 3 bases; junction bases not matched to a gene: 4. The CDR3 extends over 16 amino acids. The germline gives CDR1 SGHDN, CDR2 FVKESK.

A few counts support this clonotype. The genes are TRBV4-1 and TRBJ1-2, with D tentatively TRBD1 (6 bases). The CDR3 is 15 residues long. Looked up from germline, CDR1 is MGHRA and CDR2 is YSYEKL. Trimming stripped 2 bases from V and 0 bases from J, with 10 bases between. The CDR3: CASSQNRATNYGYTF. As DNA, the CDR3 is TGCGCCAGCAGCCAAAACAGGGCTACTAACTATGGCTACACCTTC.

This chain uses TRBV7-6 with TRBJ2-1; TRBD2 agrees at 8 bases. CDR1 and CDR2 from the germline V gene are SGHVS and FNYEAQ. V lost 0 bases and J lost 8; bases outside the gene matches: 9. CDR3 length equals 16 residues. CDR3 loop: CASSLAVRGGMDEQFF. Written as DNA, the CDR3 is TGTGCCAGCAGCTTAGCGGTTCGGGGGGGCATGGATGAGCAGTTCTTC.